This T cell receptor (beta chain) was observed in a study of blood T cell repertoires in COVID-19. TCRdb's copy holds only in-frame clones and misses some; the assay was immunoSEQ multiplex PCR. The sample holds around 430,000 clones, approximately 90% seen once. The CDR3 is made up of 15 amino acids. Germline-derived CDR1 and CDR2 are LGHDT and YNNKEL (reference sequence). The V end lost 6 bases, the J end lost 5 bases, and 14 bases lay between the germline ends. This TCR came from a woman between 45 and 65 years old with COVID-19, enrolled during active disease. The rearrangement uses TRBV3-1 (or the pseudogene TRBV3-2) and TRBJ1-6; tentatively, D is TRBD1 (5 bases). The sequenced material came from peripheral blood. CDR3 DNA: TGTGCCAGCAGTCCTCCGCCGGGGGATAATTCACCCCTCCACTTT. This encodes CASSPPPGDNSPLHF.